Many counts were recorded for the clone carrying this TCR beta chain. Its antigen is still unknown. In germline, CDR1 is LGHNA, CDR2 YNFKEQ. CDR3 length: 15 amino acids. Unmatched junction bases numbered 5, after V lost 1 base and J lost 6 bases. This sample is part of a study of identical twins. Study-level findings and limits: Monozygotic twins shared more out-of-frame TCR alpha than recombination models predicted.

TCRdb reanalysed the 5' RACE reads using MiXCR and keeps one entry per CDR3 protein. The repertoire has 1.5 million to 2 million distinct CDR3 sequences, more than 30% of them found once; the top ten carry more than 0.25%. The chain has TRBV4-2 and TRBJ2-1, with 8 bases lining up with TRBD2. The sequencing input was cord blood. This clonotype was obtained from a newborn girl in good health. The CDR3 region is CASSQVPSGRNEQFF. As DNA, the CDR3 is TGTGCCAGCAGCCAAGTCCCTAGCGGGCGCAATGAGCAGTTCTTC.